Listed below are T cell receptor beta chains from one sample, sequenced in a study of CD8+ T cells in alopecia areata. Data came from immunoSEQ multiplex PCR; TCRdb stores just in-frame clones and leaves some out. The sample contains 75,000 to 100,000 clones, about 71% of which appear only once. This specimen consisted of CD8+ T cells sorted from blood, obtained at approximately week 42, from a patient treated with tofacitinib. Receptors were obtained from a human donor with alopecia areata. Both conserved end residues are part of each CDR3.

CASSVQGSNQPQHF,TRBV7-6,TRBJ1-5
CASHSGQLTYGYTF,TRBV6-5,TRBJ1-2
CSVRDLNTEAFF,TRBV29-1,TRBJ1-1
CASSLRGQPQHF,TRBV19,TRBJ1-5
CAWGQDTNYGYTF,TRBV30,TRBJ1-2
CASSYRGYSYNEQFF,TRBV11-2,TRBJ2-1
CASSPLGGHEQYF,TRBV6-5,TRBJ2-7
CASSLSWGGRDEQFF,TRBV27,TRBJ2-1
CASSPRGGQGDTQYF,TRBV4-2,TRBJ2-3
CASTDREVSYEQYF,TRBV19,TRBJ2-7
CASSLRGGLTDTQYF,TRBV7-3,TRBJ2-3
CASSSTEYEATQYF,TRBV7-9,TRBJ2-3
CASSPTGGNTEAFF,TRBV14,TRBJ1-1
CASSFNQDPDTQYF,TRBV11-2,TRBJ2-3
CASSQDLVGTSPYGYTF,TRBV4-3,TRBJ1-2
CASSVSGTGGYEQYF,TRBV9,TRBJ2-7
CASSLAGWQVYGYTF,TRBV7-9,TRBJ1-2
CASSHRGTNTEAFF,TRBV19,TRBJ1-1
CASSITQTGWSSNQPQHF,TRBV19,TRBJ1-5
CAWRAGQNRYGYTF,TRBV30,TRBJ1-2
CSSDNTEAFF,TRBV29-1,TRBJ1-1
CASSPPGTGVNYGYTF,TRBV9,TRBJ1-2
CASSLGQGAGYTF,TRBV5-1,TRBJ1-2
CASSADGTGGRKPQHF,TRBV6-1,TRBJ1-5
CASSKPQGGYYEQYF,TRBV2,TRBJ2-7
CASSGISGGYDTQYF,TRBV2,TRBJ2-3
CASSSATGGEEKLFF,TRBV7-9,TRBJ1-4
CASSQDRGQGVNEQFF,TRBV4-3,TRBJ2-1
CASSSRQGASTEAFF,TRBV7-9,TRBJ1-1